The clone carrying this TCR beta chain was counted a single time. Germline loops: CDR1 SGHTA, CDR2 FQGTGA. The CDR3 spans 14 residues. V lost 8 bases and J 2 bases, leaving 12 bases between the germline ends. The data originate from a study of shared clonotypes between healthy human individuals. Profiling relied on immunoSEQ multiplex PCR, and the TCRdb table lists in-frame clones only, not all of them. The profile shows millions of clones, around 90% of them singletons. The V gene is TRBV7-3, the J gene TRBJ1-4, with D uncertain. The sample was naive CD4+ T cells sorted from blood. Subset here: CD45RA+ positively selected. The origin of this receptor is a man between 18 and 29 years old in good health. CDR3 nucleotides: TGTGCCAGCTCCTTACTGGGGACTAATGAAAAACTGTTTTTT. Its translation is CASSLLGTNEKLFF.